These 22 T cell receptor beta chains came from one sample sequenced in a study of T-cell memory formation after mild COVID-19. TCRdb reanalysed the 5' RACE reads using MiXCR and keeps one entry per CDR3 protein. The sample has roughly 320,000 distinct CDR3 sequences; under 30% are singletons. Specimen: PBMCs or a T cell subset sorted from them (not recorded which). The receptors shown here come from an adult woman who had mild COVID-19 (a few samples of this study predate the infection). Cell type and time point are not known.

The table lists this clonotype with a few counts. V gene TRBV7-6 combines with J gene TRBJ2-7, with D unclear. The V gene's germline CDR1 is SGHVS and CDR2 FNYEAQ. This CDR3 is 12 amino acids long. V lost 6 bases, J lost 3 bases, and 9 bases lay in between. CDR3 sequence reads: CASSSWDYEQYF. CDR3 DNA sequence: TGTGCCAGCAGTTCTTGGGACTACGAGCAGTACTTC.

The chain combines TRBV5-6 with TRBJ2-1; unclear D gene. The ends were cut back, 6 bases at V and 0 bases at J, with 7 bases in the middle. This CDR3 has 13 residues. In germline, CDR1 is SGHDT, CDR2 YYEEEE. The CDR3 region is CASITSSYNEQFF. CDR3 sequence (DNA): TGTGCCAGCATCACGAGCTCCTACAATGAGCAGTTCTTC.

The V call is TRBV2, the J call TRBJ1-5, with TRBD1 matching over 7 bases. Germline V CDR1 and CDR2: SNHLY, FYNNEI. The CDR3 has 14 amino acids. J gave up 5 bases and V 6 bases, and 7 bases lay outside the gene matches. DNA for the CDR3: TGTGCCAGCAGGGGGGACAGTACTTATCAGCCCCAGCATTTT. Its translation: CASRGDSTYQPQHF.

This clonotype was recorded once. The chain joins TRBV19 to TRBJ1-1; TRBD1 might be the D (6 bases). Germline V CDR1 and CDR2: LNHDA, SQIVND (reference sequence). The CDR3 contains 14 residues. Trimming pared 2 bases from V and 2 bases from J, leaving 9 bases between. The CDR3 loop is CASSISRGNTEAFF. CDR3 DNA sequence: TGTGCCAGTAGTATATCCAGGGGAAACACTGAAGCTTTCTTT.

The chain recombines TRBV12-3 or TRBV12-4 with TRBJ2-3; 10 bases map to TRBD1. V shed 6 bases and J 5 bases; nucleotides not matched to a gene: 5. This CDR3 region has 14 residues. The CDR3 DNA reads TGTGCCAGCAGACTGACAGGGGGCGGAGATACGCAGTATTTT. This translates into CASRLTGGGDTQYF.

The chain carries TRBV12-3 or TRBV12-4 and TRBJ1-5; D possibly corresponds to TRBD1 (6 bases). The CDR3 runs 13 residues. V was shortened by 7 bases and J by 5 bases, with 12 bases between the two germline ends. CDR3 bases: TGTGCCAGCACCCGAGGGGGTTATCAGCCCCAGCATTTT. Protein: CASTRGGYQPQHF.

The chain combines TRBV3-1 with TRBJ1-4; the match to TRBD1 covers 9 bases. The CDR3 has 16 amino acids. Germline assignment: CDR1 LGHDT and CDR2 YNNKEL (reference sequence). V was clipped by 2 bases and J by 5 bases; unmatched bases: 6. The CDR3 sequence: CASSQSWTGANEKLFF. DNA for the CDR3: TGTGCCAGCAGCCAATCTTGGACAGGGGCCAATGAAAAACTGTTTTTT.

The chain recombines TRBV7-9 with TRBJ1-1; D gene uncertain. The CDR3 length is 14 residues. The V and J ends lost 3 bases and 1 base respectively, with 9 bases between them. Germline values: CDR1 SEHNR, CDR2 FQNEAQ (reference sequence). CDR3 in DNA: TGTGCCAGCAGCTTGGACGTTCCGAACACTGAAGCTTTCTTT. Translation: CASSLDVPNTEAFF.

This clonotype appeared a few times. V is TRBV4-1 and J is TRBJ2-3; D is perhaps TRBD2 (6 bases). Trimming left V 5 bases short and J 2 bases short, with 11 bases between. This CDR3 is built from 14 residues. From germline, CDR1 is MGHRA and CDR2 YSYEKL. CDR3 region: CASSWGGTTDTQYF. The CDR3 DNA sequence: TGCGCCAGCAGCTGGGGCGGGACCACAGATACGCAGTATTTT.

The rearrangement links TRBV4-3 to TRBJ2-7; 8 nucleotides line up with TRBD2. CDR3 length equals 18 residues. J gave up 3 bases and V 4 bases, and 17 bases lay outside the gene matches. Germline-derived CDR1 and CDR2 are LGHNA and YSLEER. Here the CDR3 reads CASSRTGPQSGSGYEQYF. The CDR3 DNA reads as TGCGCCAGCAGCCGCACAGGCCCCCAGAGCGGGAGCGGCTACGAGCAGTACTTC.

This clonotype turned up a few times. The CDR3 spells CASSAARGDEQFF. In nucleotides, the CDR3 is TGTGCCAGCAGCGCCGCCCGGGGGGATGAGCAGTTCTTC. This chain links TRBV5-4 with TRBJ2-1; 7 bases map to TRBD2. Germline trimming cut 4 bases from V and 8 bases from J; bases unmatched to any gene: 6. The CDR3 is 13 amino acids. Germline assignment: CDR1 SGHNT and CDR2 YYREEE (reference sequence).

The CDR3 loop is CASRQGMKETQYF. The CDR3 region has the DNA TGCGCCAGCAGACAGGGAATGAAAGAGACCCAGTACTTC. The rearrangement joins TRBV5-1 to TRBJ2-5; D is perhaps TRBD1 (6 bases). Trimming cost V 5 bases and J 3 bases, with 11 bases left between them. Germline V gives CDR1 SGHRS, CDR2 YFSETQ. The CDR3 has 13 residues. The variable domain in full, with the rest retrieved from reference TRBV5-1 and TRBJ2-5, is KAGVTQTPRYLIKTRGQQVTLSCSPISGHRSVSWYQQTPGQGLQFLFEYFSETQRNKGNFPGRFSGRQFSNSRSEMNVSTLELGDSALYLCASRQGMKETQYFGPGTRLLVL.

V gene TRBV7-6 combines with J gene TRBJ1-3, with no clear D. The CDR3 length is 15 residues. Deletions cut 2 bases from V and 0 bases from J, with 8 bases between. Looked up from germline, CDR1 is SGHVS and CDR2 is FNYEAQ. CDR3 protein: CASSLQTVSGNTIYF. CDR3 nucleotides: TGTGCCAGCAGCTTACAGACGGTCTCTGGAAACACCATATATTTT.

This clonotype was counted many times. The genes are TRBV5-5 and TRBJ1-1; D unresolved. V was clipped by 1 base and J by 0 bases, with 13 bases between them. The CDR3 spans 16 residues. The germline V gene encodes CDR1 SGHKS and CDR2 YYEKEE (reference sequence). The CDR3 nucleotides are TGTGCCAGCAGCTTGACTCTTTATTCGGTGAACACTGAAGCTTTCTTT. The encoded protein is CASSLTLYSVNTEAFF.

This clonotype was seen only a few times. The J gene is TRBJ1-2, the V gene TRBV6-6; tentatively, D is TRBD1 (5 bases). The CDR3 sequence is 14 residues long. Per the germline V gene, CDR1 is MNHNY and CDR2 is SVGAGI (reference sequence). V lost 5 bases and J 4 bases, leaving 14 bases between the germline ends. As DNA, the CDR3 is TGTGCCAGCAGTGCGGCTACAGGACTCTATGGCTACACCTTC. It codes for CASSAATGLYGYTF.

CDR3 coding DNA: TGTGCCAGCAGTCCTCAGTACCATAAAGAGACCCAGTACTTC. Amino acids: CASSPQYHKETQYF. The chain uses TRBV12-3 or TRBV12-4 and TRBJ2-5; D remains ambiguous. This CDR3 comprises 14 residues. The V end was cut by 5 bases, the J end by 3 bases, with 13 bases between.

This clonotype has just a few counts. The chain couples TRBV2 to TRBJ2-5; D is unresolved. CDR1 and CDR2 (germline): SNHLY, FYNNEI. The CDR3 is 16 residues long. Between the trimmed V and J ends, which lost 3 bases and 7 bases, there was a span of 21 bases. DNA of the CDR3: TGTGCCAGCAGTGAGTTGGAGCGTACTACCCTAGGGACCCAGTACTTC. Its protein is CASSELERTTLGTQYF.

This clonotype has a handful of counts. The CDR3 DNA reads as TGTGCCAGCCTATTTCGCCCAGGAGGCGGGATGCTTGAGCAGTTCTTC. Amino acid sequence: CASLFRPGGGMLEQFF. The chain carries TRBV7-8 and TRBJ2-1; TRBD2 might be the D (6 bases). Trimming removed 8 bases at V and 9 bases at J, with 26 bases between. The CDR3 covers 16 residues. Per germline, CDR1 SGHVS and CDR2 FQNEAQ. Full variable domain (remainder filled in from reference TRBV7-8 and TRBJ2-1): GAGVSQSPRYKVAKRGQDVALRCDPISGHVSLFWYQQALGQGPEFLTYFQNEAQLDKSGLPSDRFFAERPEGSVSTLKIQRTQQEDSAVYLCASLFRPGGGMLEQFFGPGTRLTVL.

V and J are TRBV5-1 and TRBJ2-7; D may be TRBD2 (6 bases). CDR1 SGHRS and CDR2 YFSETQ come from the germline V gene. V was trimmed by 4 bases and J by 3 bases, leaving 14 bases between them. The CDR3 runs 14 residues. CDR3 DNA: TGCGCCAGCAGCACCGGCCGGGACTTCTACGAGCAGTACTTC. It codes for CASSTGRDFYEQYF.

This chain joins TRBV12-3 or TRBV12-4 and TRBJ2-1, with 9 positions matching TRBD1. This CDR3 spans 15 amino acids. V shed 6 bases and J 6 bases; nucleotides not matched to a gene: 9. CDR3 sequence reads: CASSRDRVAGNEQFF. DNA for the CDR3: TGTGCCAGCAGCCGGGACAGGGTCGCCGGCAATGAGCAGTTCTTC.

This chain links TRBV15 with TRBJ2-7, with D possibly matching TRBD1 (6 bases). V shed 0 bases and J shed 0 bases, with 18 bases lying between them. Germline V gives CDR1 LNHNV, CDR2 YYDKDF (reference sequence). The CDR3 extends over 18 amino acids. CDR3 loop: CATSRDLAGIQGSYEQYF. The CDR3 DNA sequence: TGTGCCACCAGCAGAGACCTCGCAGGAATACAGGGCTCCTACGAGCAGTACTTC. The full variable domain, rest sourced from reference TRBV15 and TRBJ2-7, is DAMVIQNPRYQVTQFGKPVTLSCSQTLNHNVMYWYQQKSSQAPKLLFHYYDKDFNNEADTPDNFQSRRPNTSFCFLDIRSPGLGDTAMYLCATSRDLAGIQGSYEQYFGPGTRLTVT.

The chain joins TRBV20-1 to TRBJ2-7; TRBD1 is a possible D gene (6 bases). V gave up 5 bases and J gave up 2 bases, with 13 bases separating them. Looked up from germline, CDR1 is DFQATT and CDR2 is SNEGSKA (reference sequence). The CDR3 is 13 residues long. Here the CDR3 reads CSALPDRTYEQYF. The CDR3 DNA reads as TGCAGTGCTCTACCCGACAGGACCTACGAGCAGTACTTC.